Listed below are T cell receptor beta chains from one sample, sequenced in a study of cytomegalovirus exposure and HLA in healthy donors. Repertoires were generated with immunoSEQ multiplex PCR, while TCRdb's copy carries only in-frame clones and drops some. Counted here are over 100,000 clones, roughly 73% occurring once; the ten biggest clones make up approximately 0.9%. Sample: PBMCs. The receptors were gathered from a woman aged 25 to 39 in good health and CMV-seronegative. Both conserved end residues are part of each CDR3. D genes are given only for firm matches. Only some rows state a clone size, as once, few, many or a class for expanded clones.

J	D	V	size	DNA	CDR3
TRBJ1-1	.	TRBV28	.	TGTGCCAGCCGGTCACAGGGAAGCACTGAAGCTTTCTTT	CASRSQGSTEAFF
TRBJ2-2	.	TRBV5-1	few	TGCGCCAGCAGCCTCGGGGTTACCGGGGAGCTGTTTTTT	CASSLGVTGELFF
TRBJ1-1	.	TRBV27	.	TGTGCCAGCAGTTTATCCGGGTGGACTGAAGCTTTCTTT	CASSLSGWTEAFF
TRBJ2-1	TRBD2	TRBV9	.	TGTGCCAGCAGCGTAACTAGCGGGGGAGGGAATGAGCAGTTCTTC	CASSVTSGGGNEQFF
TRBJ1-5	.	TRBV27	.	TGTGCCAGCAGCCCTGACTCGGGAGGGAATCAGCCCCAGCATTTT	CASSPDSGGNQPQHF
TRBJ1-2	TRBD1	TRBV9	.	TGTGCCAGCAGTTTGACCGGGGGACAGGCTGGCTACACCTTC	CASSLTGGQAGYTF
TRBJ1-2	TRBD1	TRBV19	.	TGTGCCAGTAGCCCCGGACAGGGGACGTCACGCTACACCTTC	CASSPGQGTSRYTF
TRBJ1-2	.	TRBV30	few	TGTGCCTGGAGTGCGGCGGGAGGCTACACCTTC	CAWSAAGGYTF
TRBJ2-7	TRBD2	TRBV29-1	.	TGCAGCGCCGCGCTGGGGAGGGATCGCGAGCAGTACTTC	CSAALGRDREQYF
TRBJ1-2	TRBD1	TRBV7-2	few	TGTGCCAGCAGCTTTGGGGGACAGGCAACAAACTATGGCTACACCTTC	CASSFGGQATNYGYTF
TRBJ2-7	TRBD1	TRBV27	.	TGTGCCAGCGGCGGGACAGGGTTATCCGAGCAGTACTTC	CASGGTGLSEQYF
TRBJ1-1	.	TRBV7-8	.	TGCGCCAGCAGCCGCTGGACAGCGAACACTGAAGCTTTCTTT	CASSRWTANTEAFF
TRBJ2-2	.	TRBV9	.	TGTGCCAGCAGCGTGGGGGGGGCGAACACCGGGGAGCTGTGTTTT	CASSVGGANTGELCF
TRBJ1-2	TRBD1	TRBV27	.	TGTGCCAGCAGGGACAGGGCGGGGGGCTACACCTTC	CASRDRAGGYTF
TRBJ1-5	.	TRBV25-1	.	TGTGCCAGCAGTGACGGACAGAACAATCAGCCCCAGCATTTT	CASSDGQNNQPQHF
TRBJ1-5	TRBD1	TRBV2	.	TGTGCCAGCAGTGACCGACAGGGGGTAAGCAATCAGCCCCAGCATTTT	CASSDRQGVSNQPQHF
TRBJ2-3	.	TRBV18	.	TGTGCCAGCTCCCCGGCTGCCGCCGACTACACAGATACGCAGTATTTT	CASSPAAADYTDTQYF
TRBJ1-1	TRBD1	TRBV7-8	.	TGTGCCAGCAGCTTAGGGGATTGGAGGGGGCTTAGTGAAGCTTTCTTT	CASSLGDWRGLSEAFF
TRBJ1-4	.	TRBV6-6	.	TGTGCCAGTTACAAGGGGTCTTCTAATGAAAAACTGTTTTTT	CASYKGSSNEKLFF
TRBJ1-4	TRBD1	TRBV4-3	.	TGCGCCAGCAGCCACTTGACAGGGGTGGCAACTAATGAAAAACTGTTTTTT	CASSHLTGVATNEKLFF
TRBJ1-1	TRBD1	TRBV9	.	TGTGCCAGCAGCGCTCCGGGACAGGGGGTGAACACTGAAGCTTTCTTT	CASSAPGQGVNTEAFF
TRBJ1-2	.	TRBV5-6	once	TGTGCCAGCAGCTTCGACAGAGCTAACTATGGCTACACCTTC	CASSFDRANYGYTF
TRBJ2-2	TRBD2	TRBV6-5	.	TGTGCCAGCAGTTGGGAGGGGAACGTGGGGACCGGGGAGCTGTTTTTT	CASSWEGNVGTGELFF
TRBJ1-5	.	TRBV10-2	.	TGCGCCAGCAGTGCATTTGGCGGTCAGCCCCAGCATTTT	CASSAFGGQPQHF
TRBJ1-2	.	TRBV30	.	TGTGCCTGGAGCCGAGGGATTTTTGCCCCCTTAGGAGGCTACACCTTC	CAWSRGIFAPLGGYTF
TRBJ1-2	TRBD1	TRBV5-1	.	TGCGCCAGCAGCCAAAGGGACAGGGGAGGTGGCTACACCTTC	CASSQRDRGGGYTF
TRBJ1-1	TRBD1	TRBV5-4	.	TGTGCCAGCAGCTGGACAGGCGGATGTGAAGCTTTCTTT	CASSWTGGCEAFF
TRBJ2-7	TRBD1	TRBV7-9	.	TGTGCCAGCAGCGGTCAGGGGGCCTACGAGCAGTACTTC	CASSGQGAYEQYF
TRBJ2-1	.	TRBV27	.	TGTGCCAGCAGTTTAGATAGCTATGAGCAGTTCTTC	CASSLDSYEQFF
TRBJ1-4	.	TRBV18	.	TGTGCCAGCTCACAACTTACTAATGAAAAACTGTTTTTT	CASSQLTNEKLFF
TRBJ2-2	.	TRBV30	few	TGTGCCTGGAGTTGGGACTTTCGGCCCAACACCGGGGAGCTGTTTTTT	CAWSWDFRPNTGELFF
TRBJ2-2	.	TRBV5-6	.	TGTGCCAGCAGCTTGGTTTTGCGGGGGCCCTTCACCGGGGAGCTGTTTTTT	CASSLVLRGPFTGELFF
TRBJ1-5	.	TRBV27	.	TGTGCCAGCTGGACCCTAGGGGGTCAGCCCCAGCATTTT	CASWTLGGQPQHF
TRBJ1-1	TRBD1	TRBV2	.	TGTGCCAGCAGGGGTGGCAACAGGGGGAACACTGAAGCTTTCTTT	CASRGGNRGNTEAFF
TRBJ2-3	TRBD2	TRBV7-3	.	TGTGCCAGCAGCTGGGGGCTAGCGGGGGCCACAGATACGCAGTATTTT	CASSWGLAGATDTQYF
TRBJ2-7	.	TRBV4-2	.	TGTGCCAGCAGCCAAGCCCAGGGGAGCGATAATTCCTACGAGCAGTACTTC	CASSQAQGSDNSYEQYF
TRBJ1-6	.	TRBV9	.	TGTGCCAGCAGCGCACACAGTAATTCACCCCTCCACTTT	CASSAHSNSPLHF
TRBJ2-3	TRBD2	TRBV7-8	few	TGTGCCAGCAGCTCCCGACGGGGGGACTCCACAGATACGCAGTATTTT	CASSSRRGDSTDTQYF
TRBJ2-7	.	TRBV6-1	few	TGTGCCAGCAGTGAAGGTGGGAGGCAGTACGAGCAGTACTTC	CASSEGGRQYEQYF
TRBJ1-1	.	TRBV19	.	TGTGCCAGTAGTACTCGGTTGAACACTGAAGCTTTCTTT	CASSTRLNTEAFF
TRBJ2-7	TRBD1	TRBV30	.	TGTGCCTGGACCCCCCCCGGGACAGGGGTCCGCCACTCCTACGAGCAGTACTTC	CAWTPPGTGVRHSYEQYF
TRBJ2-3	TRBD2	TRBV7-8	.	TGTGCCAGCAGCGACTTACTAGCGGGTCACACAGATACGCAGTATTTT	CASSDLLAGHTDTQYF
TRBJ2-1	TRBD2	TRBV5-1	.	TGCGCCAGCAGCCCTCTAGCGGGAGTCGACGATGAGCAGTTCTTC	CASSPLAGVDDEQFF
TRBJ1-1	.	TRBV6-5	few	TGTGCCAGCAGTTACTCTACGCTAATGAACACTGAAGCTTTCTTT	CASSYSTLMNTEAFF
TRBJ2-7	.	TRBV6-5	.	TGTGCCAGCAGTTATGGCACCTACGAGCAGTACTTC	CASSYGTYEQYF
TRBJ1-5	.	TRBV7-2	.	TGTGCCAGCAGCTTAGCCCCGGACAGACGAAATCAGCCCCAGCATTTT	CASSLAPDRRNQPQHF
TRBJ2-7	TRBD1	TRBV2	.	TGTGCCAGCACCAGGACAGGAACGTACGAGCAGTACTTC	CASTRTGTYEQYF
TRBJ1-2	.	TRBV7-2	few	TGTGCCAGCAGCTCCGGACAGTCATTTGGGTATGGCTACACCTTC	CASSSGQSFGYGYTF
TRBJ1-3	.	TRBV7-9	.	TGTGCCAGCAGCCAAACAGGGTCTGGAAACACCATATATTTT	CASSQTGSGNTIYF
TRBJ2-7	TRBD1	TRBV28	.	TGTGCCAGCAGTTACGCAGGGGGATACTCCTACGAGCAGTACTTC	CASSYAGGYSYEQYF